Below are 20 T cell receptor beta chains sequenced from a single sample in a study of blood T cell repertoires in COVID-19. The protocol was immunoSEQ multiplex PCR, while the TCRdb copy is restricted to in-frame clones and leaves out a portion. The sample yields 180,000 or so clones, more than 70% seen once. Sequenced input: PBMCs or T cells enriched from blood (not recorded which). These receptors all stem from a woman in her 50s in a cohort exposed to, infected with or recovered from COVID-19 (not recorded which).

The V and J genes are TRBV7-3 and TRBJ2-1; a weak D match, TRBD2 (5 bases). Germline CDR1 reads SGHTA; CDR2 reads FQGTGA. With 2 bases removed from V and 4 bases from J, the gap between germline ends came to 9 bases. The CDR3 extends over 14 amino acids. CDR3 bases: TGTGCCAGCAGCTTAGGGGAGAGATACAATGAGCAGTTCTTC. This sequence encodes CASSLGERYNEQFF.

The CDR3 DNA sequence: TGTGCCAGCGCGGGTGGGGATTATAATTCACCCCTCCACTTT. The encoded protein is CASAGGDYNSPLHF. The chain recombines TRBV27 with TRBJ1-6; D is undetermined. Trimming left V 8 bases short and J 4 bases short, with 12 bases between. Germline loops: CDR1 MNHEY, CDR2 SMNVEV (reference sequence). This CDR3 has 14 amino acids.

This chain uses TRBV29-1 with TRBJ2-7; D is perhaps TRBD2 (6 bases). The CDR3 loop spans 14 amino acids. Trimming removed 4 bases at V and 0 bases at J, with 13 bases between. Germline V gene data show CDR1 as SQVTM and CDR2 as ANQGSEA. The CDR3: CSVGLAMSSYEQYF. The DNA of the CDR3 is TGCAGCGTTGGTCTAGCGATGAGCTCCTACGAGCAGTACTTC.

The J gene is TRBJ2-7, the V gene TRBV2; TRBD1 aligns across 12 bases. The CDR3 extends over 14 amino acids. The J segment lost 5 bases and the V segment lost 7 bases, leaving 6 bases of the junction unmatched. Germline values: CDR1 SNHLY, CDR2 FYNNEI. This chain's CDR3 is CASTGTGGLNEQYF. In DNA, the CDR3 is TGTGCCAGCACCGGGACAGGGGGCTTGAACGAGCAGTACTTC. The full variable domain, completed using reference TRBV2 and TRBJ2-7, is EPEVTQTPSHQVTQMGQEVILRCVPISNHLYFYWYRQILGQKVEFLVSFYNNEISEKSEIFDDQFSVERPDGSNFTLKIRSTKLEDSAMYFCASTGTGGLNEQYFGPGTRLTVT.

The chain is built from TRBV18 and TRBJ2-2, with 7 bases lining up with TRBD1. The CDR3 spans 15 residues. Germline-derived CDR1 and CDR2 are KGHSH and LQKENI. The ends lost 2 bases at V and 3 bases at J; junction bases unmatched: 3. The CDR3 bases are TGTGCCAGCTCACCAGGGACAGCCTACACCGGGGAGCTGTTTTTT. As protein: CASSPGTAYTGELFF.

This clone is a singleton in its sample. The chain's CDR3 is CASSLAGGYYNEQFF. CDR3 DNA sequence: TGTGCCAGCAGTTTAGCGGGGGGTTACTACAATGAGCAGTTCTTC. This chain uses TRBV6-2 or TRBV6-3 with TRBJ2-1; 10 bases agree with TRBD2. J gave up 3 bases and V 4 bases, and 3 bases lay outside the gene matches. CDR1 and CDR2 (germline): MNHEY, SVGEGT. The CDR3 covers 15 residues.

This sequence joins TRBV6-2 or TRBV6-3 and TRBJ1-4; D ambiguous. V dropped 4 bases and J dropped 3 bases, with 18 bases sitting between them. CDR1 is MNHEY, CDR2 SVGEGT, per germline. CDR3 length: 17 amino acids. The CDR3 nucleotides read TGTGCCAGCAGTTCTTTGTCGTATATCGGAGCTAATGAAAAACTGTTTTTT. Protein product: CASSSLSYIGANEKLFF.

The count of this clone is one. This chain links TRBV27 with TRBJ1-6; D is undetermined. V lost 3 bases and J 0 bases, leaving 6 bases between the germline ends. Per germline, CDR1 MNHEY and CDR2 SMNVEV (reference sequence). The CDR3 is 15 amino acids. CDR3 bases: TGTGCCAGCAGTTTTGAGAGCTCCTATAATTCACCCCTCCACTTT. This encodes CASSFESSYNSPLHF.

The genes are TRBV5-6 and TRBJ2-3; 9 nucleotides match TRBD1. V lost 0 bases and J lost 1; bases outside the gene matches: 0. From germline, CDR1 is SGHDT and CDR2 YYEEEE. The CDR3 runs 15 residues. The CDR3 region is CASSLGTGGTDTQYF. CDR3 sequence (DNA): TGTGCCAGCAGCTTGGGGACAGGGGGCACAGATACGCAGTATTTT. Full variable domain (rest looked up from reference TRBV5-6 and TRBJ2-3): DAGVTQSPTHLIKTRGQQVTLRCSPKSGHDTVSWYQQALGQGPQFIFQYYEEEERQRGNFPDRFSGHQFPNYSSELNVNALLLGDSALYLCASSLGTGGTDTQYFGPGTRLTVL.

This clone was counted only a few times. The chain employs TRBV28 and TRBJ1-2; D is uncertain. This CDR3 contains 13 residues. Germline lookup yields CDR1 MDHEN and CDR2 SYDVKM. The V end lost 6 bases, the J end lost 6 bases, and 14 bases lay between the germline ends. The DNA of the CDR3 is TGTGCCAGCAGACCTTCCGGGGTGGATGGCTACACCTTC. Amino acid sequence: CASRPSGVDGYTF.

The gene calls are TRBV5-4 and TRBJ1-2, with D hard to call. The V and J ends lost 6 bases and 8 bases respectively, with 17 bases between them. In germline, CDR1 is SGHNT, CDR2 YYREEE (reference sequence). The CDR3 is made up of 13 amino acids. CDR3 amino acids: CASTTAFSGGYTF. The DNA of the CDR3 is TGTGCCAGCACCACCGCCTTTTCGGGGGGCTACACCTTC.

The CDR3 DNA reads as TGCGCCAGCAGCCCAGCAGGGGACTATGGCTACACCTTC. Encoded protein: CASSPAGDYGYTF. V usage is TRBV5-1 and J usage is TRBJ1-2; maybe TRBD1 (6 bases). CDR1 SGHRS and CDR2 YFSETQ come from the germline V gene. Trimming stripped 4 bases from V and 3 bases from J, with 10 bases between. CDR3 length: 13 residues.

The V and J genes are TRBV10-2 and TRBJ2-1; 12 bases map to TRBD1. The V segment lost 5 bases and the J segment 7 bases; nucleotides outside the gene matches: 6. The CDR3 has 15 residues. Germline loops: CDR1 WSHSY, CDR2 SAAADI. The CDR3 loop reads CASSRTGQGANEQFF. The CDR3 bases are TGCGCCAGCAGTAGGACGGGACAGGGGGCAAATGAGCAGTTCTTC.

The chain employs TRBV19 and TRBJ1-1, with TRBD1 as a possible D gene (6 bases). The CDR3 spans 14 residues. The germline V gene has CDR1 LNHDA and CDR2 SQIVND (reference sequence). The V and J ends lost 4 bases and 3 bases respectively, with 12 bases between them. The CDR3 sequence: CASSNQGLDTEAFF. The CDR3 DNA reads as TGTGCCAGTAGTAATCAGGGGTTGGACACTGAAGCTTTCTTT.

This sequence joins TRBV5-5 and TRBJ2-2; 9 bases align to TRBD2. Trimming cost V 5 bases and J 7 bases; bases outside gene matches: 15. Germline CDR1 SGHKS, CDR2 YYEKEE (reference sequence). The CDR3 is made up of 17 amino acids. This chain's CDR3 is CASSQNSGSLLGGELFF. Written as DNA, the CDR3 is TGTGCCAGCAGTCAGAATAGCGGGAGTCTCCTGGGCGGGGAGCTGTTTTTT.

The CDR3 sequence is CASSSPGQQETQYF. CDR3 nucleotides: TGTGCCAGCAGTTCGCCGGGACAGCAAGAGACCCAGTACTTC. This chain connects TRBV28 to TRBJ2-5, with 7 bases that match TRBD1. Per germline, CDR1 MDHEN and CDR2 SYDVKM. J was trimmed by 2 bases and V by 4 bases; bases with no gene match: 4. This CDR3 comprises 14 residues.

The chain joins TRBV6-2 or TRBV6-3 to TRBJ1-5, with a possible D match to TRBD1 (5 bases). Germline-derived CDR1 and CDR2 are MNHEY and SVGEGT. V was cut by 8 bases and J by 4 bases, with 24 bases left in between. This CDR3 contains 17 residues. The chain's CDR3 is CASRFSIQALGNQPQHF. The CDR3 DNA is TGTGCCAGCCGTTTTTCTATACAGGCCCTTGGGAATCAGCCCCAGCATTTT.

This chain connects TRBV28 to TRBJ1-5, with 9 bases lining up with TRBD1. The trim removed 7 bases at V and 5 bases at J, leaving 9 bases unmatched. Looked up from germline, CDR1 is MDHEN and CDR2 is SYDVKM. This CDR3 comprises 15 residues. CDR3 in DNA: TGTGCCAGCATTGGGGACAGGGTAAACGATCAGCCCCAGCATTTT. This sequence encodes CASIGDRVNDQPQHF.

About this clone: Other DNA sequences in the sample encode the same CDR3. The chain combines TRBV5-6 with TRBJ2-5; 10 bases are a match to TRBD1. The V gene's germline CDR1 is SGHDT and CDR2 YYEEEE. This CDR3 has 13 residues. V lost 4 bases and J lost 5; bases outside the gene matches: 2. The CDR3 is CASSKDRGETQYF. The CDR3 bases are TGTGCCAGCAGCAAGGACAGGGGGGAGACCCAGTACTTC.

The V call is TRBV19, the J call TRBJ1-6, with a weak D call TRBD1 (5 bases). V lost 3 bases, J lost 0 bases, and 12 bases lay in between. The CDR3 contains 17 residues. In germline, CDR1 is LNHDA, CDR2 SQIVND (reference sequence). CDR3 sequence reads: CASSMTDKSSYNSPLHF. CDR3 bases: TGTGCCAGTAGTATGACGGACAAGAGCTCCTATAATTCACCCCTCCACTTT.